What follows describes a single T cell receptor (beta chain). The method was immunoSEQ multiplex PCR; TCRdb's version includes in-frame clones alone and lacks a portion of them. Of about 59,000 clones in the sample, around 67% were seen once. The data derive from a study of blood T cell repertoires in COVID-19. With 0 bases removed from V and 2 bases from J, the gap between germline ends came to 7 bases. This CDR3 is 14 amino acids long. CDR1 is KGHSH, CDR2 LQKENI, per germline. J is TRBJ1-1 and V is TRBV18; the D is unclear. Material for sequencing was peripheral blood. The receptor was isolated from a woman in her sixties or seventies with acute or convalescent COVID-19. The DNA for the CDR3 is TGTGCCAGCTCACCACCGGGAGTCAACACTGAAGCTTTCTTT. Its protein product is CASSPPGVNTEAFF.